The present entry profiles one T cell receptor (beta chain) with its context. This sample stems from a study of control samples from healthy donors and cancer patients. Germline CDR1 is LGHNT and CDR2 is FRNRAP. There are 14 residues in the CDR3. V lost 5 bases and J lost 7, with 17 bases in between. Clones were sequenced by immunoSEQ multiplex PCR, and TCRdb holds only the in-frame ones, with some missing. The sample shows about 130,000 clones, about 88% of them seen only once. The V call is TRBV12-5, the J call TRBJ1-2; D is uncertain. The sequenced sample consisted of blood. The receptor was derived from a man in his forties or fifties in good health. Written as DNA, the CDR3 is TGTGCTAGTGGTCCGGGCAACTCGGCGAGTGGCTACACCTTC. Its protein is CASGPGNSASGYTF.